The clone carrying this TCR beta chain was seen repeatedly, ten times or more. The target antigen is unknown. The sample belongs to a study of regulatory T cells in long-lasting Graves disease. The CDR3 consists of 14 residues. V shed 3 bases and J shed 3 bases, with 12 bases lying between them. Germline CDR1 and CDR2: DFQATT and SNEGSKA (reference sequence). Documented time point: persistent/refractory GD, antithyroid drugs over 5 years with positive TRAb. Scientists built the TCR library using RNA that was extracted from PBMCs. Overall study findings and caveats: What was studied was peripheral blood only, and not thyroid tissue. Preferential use of TRBV28, TRBJ1-2 and TRBJ2-5 was seen in persistent disease. Patients with persistent Graves' had lower TCR diversity than newly diagnosed patients.

In building TCR beta libraries, iRepertoire HTBI primers were used together with Arm-PCR of CDR3 regions. From the multiplex PCR reads, TCRdb called clonotypes with MiXCR, one entry per CDR3 protein. The profile covers fewer than 400,000 distinct CDR3 sequences, with around a fifth appearing a single time and roughly 27% taken by the ten largest. The J gene is TRBJ2-1, the V gene TRBV20-1; TRBD1 is a possible D gene (6 bases). This TCR derives from a female donor with Graves disease. Here the sequenced sample was peripheral blood mononuclear cells (PBMCs), taken when the disease was refractory, from a patient treated with antithyroid drugs. Here the CDR3 reads CSASDRDNYNEQFF. In nucleotides, the CDR3 is TGCAGTGCTAGTGACCGGGACAACTACAATGAGCAGTTCTTC.